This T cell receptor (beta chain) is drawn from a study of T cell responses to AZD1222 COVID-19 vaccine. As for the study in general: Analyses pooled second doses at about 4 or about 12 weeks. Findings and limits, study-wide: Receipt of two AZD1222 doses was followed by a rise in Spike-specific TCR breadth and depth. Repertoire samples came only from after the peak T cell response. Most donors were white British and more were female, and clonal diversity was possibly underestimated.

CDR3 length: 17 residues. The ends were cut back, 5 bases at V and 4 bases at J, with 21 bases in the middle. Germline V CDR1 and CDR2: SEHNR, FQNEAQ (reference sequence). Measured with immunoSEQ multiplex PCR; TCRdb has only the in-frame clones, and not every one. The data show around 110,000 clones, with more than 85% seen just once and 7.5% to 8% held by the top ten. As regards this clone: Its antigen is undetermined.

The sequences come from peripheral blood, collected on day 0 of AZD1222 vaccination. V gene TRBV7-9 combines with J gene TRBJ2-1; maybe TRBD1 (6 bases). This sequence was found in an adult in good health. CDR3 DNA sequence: TGTGCCAGCAGCCCTCAGGGGAAAGCCAACTATTACAATGAGCAGTTCTTC. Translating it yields CASSPQGKANYYNEQFF.